Shown below are 29 T cell receptor beta chains from a single sample sequenced in a study of blood T cell repertoires in COVID-19. The table came from immunoSEQ multiplex PCR; TCRdb's copy has only in-frame clones and leaves some out. The data show approximately 100,000 clones, with roughly 86% seen just once and roughly 11% held by the top ten. The sequencing sample was made of peripheral blood. The receptors shown here come from a woman in her twenties or thirties with acute or convalescent COVID-19.

This chain connects TRBV12-5 to TRBJ2-1; 8 nucleotides agree with TRBD1. With 8 bases clipped from V and 2 bases from J, the junction kept 14 bases outside the gene matches. This CDR3 has 17 amino acids. CDR1 is LGHNT and CDR2 is FRNRAP in the germline V gene. The CDR3 region has the DNA TGTGCTAGTTCCCGCACTCCGACAGGGGTCCCCTACAATGAGCAGTTCTTC. This gives the protein CASSRTPTGVPYNEQFF.

The chain uses TRBV27 and TRBJ2-3, with 8 nucleotides matching TRBD2. V dropped 5 bases and J dropped 5; count of bases not matched to a gene: 6. The CDR3 spans 14 residues. Germline V lookup: CDR1 MNHEY, CDR2 SMNVEV (reference sequence). In DNA form, the CDR3 reads TGTGCCAGCAGTATACGGGGGGGGCAAGATACGCAGTATTTT. Its protein is CASSIRGGQDTQYF.

The chain employs TRBV5-1 and TRBJ1-1, with 7 bases that match TRBD1. Germline values: CDR1 SGHRS, CDR2 YFSETQ. The trim removed 2 bases at V and 3 bases at J, leaving 7 bases unmatched. CDR3 length: 15 amino acids. The CDR3 reads CASSLITGVDTEAFF. The CDR3 nucleotides are TGCGCCAGCAGCTTAATAACAGGGGTCGACACTGAAGCTTTCTTT.

J is TRBJ1-1 and V is TRBV28; 7 bases are shared with TRBD1. Germline V gene lookup returns CDR1 MDHEN and CDR2 SYDVKM. The CDR3 is made up of 16 amino acids. Trimming removed 6 bases from V and 4 bases from J; junction bases left unmatched: 14. CDR3 DNA: TGTGCCAGCAGCCAAACCTTGGGACAGCGTGGCACTGAAGCTTTCTTT. Encoded protein: CASSQTLGQRGTEAFF. Full variable domain (missing parts from reference TRBV28 and TRBJ1-1): DVKVTQSSRYLVKRTGEKVFLECVQDMDHENMFWYRQDPGLGLRLIYFSYDVKMKEKGDIPEGYSVSREKKERFSLILESASTNQTSMYLCASSQTLGQRGTEAFFGQGTRLTVV.

This clone was counted once. The CDR3 DNA follows: TGTGCCATCAGTGAGAGGCAGGGAACCACTGAAGCTTTCTTT. Protein: CAISERQGTTEAFF. The chain couples TRBV10-3 to TRBJ1-1; D is possibly TRBD1 (5 bases). The V and J ends lost 2 bases and 4 bases respectively, with 11 bases between them. This CDR3 is 14 amino acids long. CDR1 is ENHRY and CDR2 is SYGVKD in the germline V gene.

This clone occurred once. The chain carries TRBV12-5 and TRBJ1-4; no firm D call. V was shortened by 1 base and J by 2 bases, with 11 bases between the two germline ends. The CDR3 is 16 residues long. CDR1 and CDR2 (germline): LGHNT, FRNRAP. CDR3 sequence reads: CASGLETARTNEKLFF. CDR3 DNA: TGTGCTAGTGGTTTGGAGACTGCGAGGACTAATGAAAAACTGTTTTTT.

The rearrangement uses TRBV7-2 and TRBJ2-7; 10 nucleotides agree with TRBD2. The V segment lost 1 base and the J segment 8 bases; nucleotides outside the gene matches: 2. This CDR3 comprises 13 residues. The germline gives CDR1 SGHTA, CDR2 FQGNSA. CDR3 nucleotide sequence: TGTGCCAGCAGCTTAGGGGGACTAGCGAAGCAGTACTTC. This encodes CASSLGGLAKQYF.

J is TRBJ2-3 and V is TRBV2; 9 positions match TRBD2. This CDR3 comprises 15 residues. Germline V gene sequence: CDR1 SNHLY, CDR2 FYNNEI. V dropped 4 bases and J dropped 6; count of bases not matched to a gene: 8. CDR3 bases: TGTGCCAGCAGTGTGGTAGCGGGGGCTGGGGATACGCAGTATTTT. Encoded protein: CASSVVAGAGDTQYF.

The chain has TRBV28 and TRBJ2-4; 9 bases are shared with TRBD2. The CDR3 length is 14 residues. Germline V gene data show CDR1 as MDHEN and CDR2 as SYDVKM. Trimming cost V 4 bases and J 3 bases; bases outside gene matches: 1. CDR3 in amino acids: CASSWTSVKNIQYF. The CDR3, as DNA: TGTGCCAGCAGTTGGACTAGCGTCAAAAACATTCAGTACTTC.

The chain employs TRBV19 and TRBJ1-1, with 8 bases aligning to TRBD1. Germline assignment: CDR1 LNHDA and CDR2 SQIVND (reference sequence). Trimming cost V 5 bases and J 0 bases; bases outside gene matches: 8. The CDR3 has 16 residues. CDR3 loop: CASSPFVGQVNTEAFF. The CDR3 nucleotides are TGTGCCAGTAGTCCATTCGTGGGACAGGTGAACACTGAAGCTTTCTTT.

V usage is TRBV4-1 and J usage is TRBJ2-4; TRBD2 matches at 8 bases. Germline V gives CDR1 MGHRA, CDR2 YSYEKL. J lost 8 bases, V lost 3 bases, and 3 bases had no gene match. This CDR3 comprises 13 residues. CDR3: CASSHPGGDIQYF. The CDR3 nucleotides are TGCGCCAGCAGCCACCCGGGGGGGGACATTCAGTACTTC.

This chain uses TRBV27 with TRBJ1-5; D unresolved. Trimming removed 3 bases from V and 6 bases from J, with 6 bases in between. The germline CDR1 and CDR2 sequences are MNHEY and SMNVEV (reference sequence). The CDR3 loop spans 12 amino acids. The DNA for the CDR3 is TGTGCCAGCAGTTTGGTCGGTCAGCCCCAGCATTTT. Encoded protein: CASSLVGQPQHF.

V usage is TRBV27 and J usage is TRBJ1-5, with D maybe TRBD1 (5 bases). The CDR3 is 15 amino acids. From germline, CDR1 is MNHEY and CDR2 SMNVEV (reference sequence). Trimming stripped 1 base from V and 3 bases from J, with 10 bases between. CDR3 residues: CASSLYSTVNQPQHF. CDR3 nucleotide sequence: TGTGCCAGCAGTTTATACTCGACAGTCAATCAGCCCCAGCATTTT.

The chain recombines TRBV4-2 with TRBJ2-1, with D possibly TRBD2 on 5 matching bases. The length of the CDR3 is 13 residues. In germline, CDR1 is LGHNA, CDR2 YNFKEQ. V lost 3 bases and J lost 5, with 8 bases in between. CDR3 in DNA: TGTGCCAGCAGCCAGAGGGCCGACAATGAGCAGTTCTTC. Protein: CASSQRADNEQFF.

The chain is built from TRBV2 and TRBJ1-3; 9 bases match TRBD1. Germline assignment: CDR1 SNHLY and CDR2 FYNNEI. Trimming removed 4 bases from V and 4 bases from J; junction bases left unmatched: 2. CDR3 length: 14 amino acids. CDR3 DNA: TGTGCCAGCAGTGGGACAGGGGTCGGAAACACCATATATTTT. Translation gives CASSGTGVGNTIYF.

This sequence joins TRBV2 and TRBJ1-4; 7 nucleotides line up with TRBD1. J lost 3 bases, V lost 6 bases, and 16 bases had no gene match. Germline CDR1 SNHLY, CDR2 FYNNEI. This CDR3 is 18 amino acids long. The chain's CDR3 is CASRSGTAGSAANEKLFF. The CDR3 bases are TGTGCCAGCAGGTCCGGGACAGCTGGATCTGCCGCTAATGAAAAACTGTTTTTT.

As DNA, the CDR3 is TGCGCCAGCAGCCAAGCTCAGGGTCAAGAGACCCAGTACTTC. This translates into CASSQAQGQETQYF. The chain recombines TRBV4-1 with TRBJ2-5, with D possibly TRBD1 on 5 matching bases. Trimming stripped 1 base from V and 2 bases from J, with 8 bases between. The germline gives CDR1 MGHRA, CDR2 YSYEKL. The CDR3 spans 14 residues.

The chain is built from TRBV14 and TRBJ1-5; no firm D call. The V and J ends lost 0 bases and 1 base respectively, with 7 bases between them. This CDR3 comprises 15 residues. From germline, CDR1 is SGHDN and CDR2 FVKESK. In nucleotides, the CDR3 is TGTGCCAGCAGCCAAGATCAGGAAAGCAATCAGCCCCAGCATTTT. Translation gives CASSQDQESNQPQHF.

This clone was detected only a few times. J is TRBJ1-1 and V is TRBV7-8; 8 nucleotides align to TRBD1. The V and J ends lost 4 bases and 1 base, in that order; junction bases with no gene match: 2. CDR1 SGHVS and CDR2 FQNEAQ come from the germline V gene. The CDR3 has 14 amino acids. The DNA for the CDR3 is TGTGCCAGCAGCTCCCAGGGGGCGAACACTGAAGCTTTCTTT. This codes for CASSSQGANTEAFF. The entire variable domain, with the rest obtained from reference TRBV7-8 and TRBJ1-1, is as follows: GAGVSQSPRYKVAKRGQDVALRCDPISGHVSLFWYQQALGQGPEFLTYFQNEAQLDKSGLPSDRFFAERPEGSVSTLKIQRTQQEDSAVYLCASSSQGANTEAFFGQGTRLTVV.

The gene calls are TRBV7-9 and TRBJ1-6, with D possibly TRBD1 on 6 matching bases. This CDR3 is 15 amino acids long. Looked up from germline, CDR1 is SEHNR and CDR2 is FQNEAQ (reference sequence). Deletions cut 3 bases from V and 7 bases from J, with 13 bases between. As DNA, the CDR3 is TGTGCCAGCAGCTTTATACAGGGAAACAATTCACCCCTCCACTTT. This sequence encodes CASSFIQGNNSPLHF.

The V call is TRBV28, the J call TRBJ2-7, with D perhaps matching TRBD1 (7 bases). With 6 bases removed from V and 5 bases from J, the gap between germline ends came to 20 bases. Germline V CDR1 and CDR2: MDHEN, SYDVKM. The CDR3 has 15 residues. The CDR3 loop reads CASRRRQGGSHEQYF. CDR3 bases: TGTGCCAGCAGACGCAGACAGGGAGGTAGCCACGAGCAGTACTTC.

The genes are TRBV6-5 and TRBJ1-1, with TRBD1 identical over 8 bases. The CDR3 has 12 residues. V was pared by 8 bases and J by 6 bases, with 5 bases of the junction left unmatched. CDR1 is MNHEY and CDR2 is SVGAGI in the germline V gene. The CDR3 coding sequence is TGTGCCAGCCAGGGGGCCGAAGCTGAAGCTTTCTTT. It translates to CASQGAEAEAFF.

In regard to this clone: Other nucleotide sequences from this sample produce the same CDR3. The chain has TRBV9 and TRBJ2-2; the D is unclear. CDR1 is SGDLS and CDR2 is YYNGEE in the germline V gene. The CDR3 is made up of 15 amino acids. V shed 2 bases and J shed 1 base, with 9 bases lying between them. The CDR3 coding sequence is TGTGCCAGCAGCGTGGGCAGAAGGAACACCGGGGAGCTGTTTTTT. The encoded protein is CASSVGRRNTGELFF.

The V and J genes are TRBV27 and TRBJ2-1, with D perhaps matching TRBD1 (6 bases). The CDR3 loop spans 12 amino acids. Germline-derived CDR1 and CDR2 are MNHEY and SMNVEV (reference sequence). With 5 bases removed from V and 8 bases from J, the gap between germline ends came to 10 bases. The CDR3 DNA is TGTGCCAGCAGTCTTACAGGGTATGAGCAGTTCTTC. This codes for CASSLTGYEQFF.

The DNA for the CDR3 is TGTGCCAGCAGCTTAGGAGCGTCCCCCCAGACGTATTTT. It translates to CASSLGASPQTYF. This chain links TRBV7-9 with TRBJ2-3; D unresolved. The CDR3 is made up of 13 amino acids. The V gene's germline CDR1 is SEHNR and CDR2 FQNEAQ (reference sequence). Between the trimmed V and J ends, which lost 1 base and 14 bases, there was a span of 16 bases.

This chain links TRBV5-1 with TRBJ2-7, with D perhaps TRBD1 (5 bases). V lost 0 bases and J 2 bases, leaving 9 bases between the germline ends. CDR1 and CDR2 from the germline V gene are SGHRS and YFSETQ. This CDR3 spans 14 amino acids. The CDR3 reads CASSLDRLPYEQYF. CDR3 nucleotides: TGCGCCAGCAGCTTGGACAGGCTACCCTACGAGCAGTACTTC.

V is TRBV18 and J is TRBJ2-3; TRBD1 might be the D (6 bases). V lost 3 bases and J lost 2, with 9 bases in between. Per the germline V gene, CDR1 is KGHSH and CDR2 is LQKENI. The CDR3 is 14 residues long. The CDR3 spells CASSPLGATDTQYF. For the CDR3, the DNA is TGTGCCAGCTCACCCCTGGGGGCCACAGATACGCAGTATTTT.

V is TRBV4-1 and J is TRBJ2-3, with D tentatively TRBD2 (7 bases). V lost 5 bases to trimming and J lost 9 bases, with 24 bases between them. The germline V gene has CDR1 MGHRA and CDR2 YSYEKL. The CDR3 runs to 16 residues. CDR3 bases: TGCGCCAGCAGCTTTCGAGGGGGGGACTCGTTGGAAACGCAGTATTTT. Translation gives CASSFRGGDSLETQYF.

The chain combines TRBV6-5 with TRBJ1-2; 9 bases line up with TRBD1. Germline V CDR1 and CDR2: MNHEY, SVGAGI. The ends lost 0 bases at V and 8 bases at J; junction bases unmatched: 4. This CDR3 region has 14 residues. The CDR3 region is CASSYSRDRAGYTF. The CDR3, as DNA: TGTGCCAGCAGTTACTCCCGGGACAGGGCGGGCTACACCTTC.